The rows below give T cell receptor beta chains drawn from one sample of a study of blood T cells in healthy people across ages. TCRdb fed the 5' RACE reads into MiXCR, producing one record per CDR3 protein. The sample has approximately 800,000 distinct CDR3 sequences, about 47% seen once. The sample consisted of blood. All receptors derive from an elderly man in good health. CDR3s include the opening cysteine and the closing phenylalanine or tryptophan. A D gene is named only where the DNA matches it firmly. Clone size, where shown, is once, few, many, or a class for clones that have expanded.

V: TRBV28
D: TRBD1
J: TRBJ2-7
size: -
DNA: TGTGCCAGCAGCTGGACCGGGACAGGGGGCTCCTACGAGCAGTACTTC
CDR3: CASSWTGTGGSYEQYF

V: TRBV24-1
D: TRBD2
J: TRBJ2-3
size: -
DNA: TGTGCCACCAGTGATTCCGGACTAGCGGAAGGCACAGATACGCAGTATTTT
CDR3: CATSDSGLAEGTDTQYF

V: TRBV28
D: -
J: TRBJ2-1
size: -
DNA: TGTGCCAGCAGGGCGCAGGGAGGAGTAGGAGAGCAGTTCTTC
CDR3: CASRAQGGVGEQFF

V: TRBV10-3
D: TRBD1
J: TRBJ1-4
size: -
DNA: TGTGCCATCAGTGACGGGACAGGGACCAAGGCAACTAATGAAAAACTGTTTTTT
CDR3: CAISDGTGTKATNEKLFF

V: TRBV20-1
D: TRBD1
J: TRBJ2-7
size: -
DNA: TGCAGTGCCGGTGCCCCCGGGACAGGGAGCTCCTACGAGCAGTACTTC
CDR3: CSAGAPGTGSSYEQYF

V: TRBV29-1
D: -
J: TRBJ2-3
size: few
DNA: TGCAGCGTGAGACTAGTAAGCGATACGCAGTATTTT
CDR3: CSVRLVSDTQYF

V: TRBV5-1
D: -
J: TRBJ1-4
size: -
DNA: TGCGCCAGCAGCCTTACAGGTCTTACAACTAATGAAAAACTGTTTTTT
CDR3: CASSLTGLTTNEKLFF

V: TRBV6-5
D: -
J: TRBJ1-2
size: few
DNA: TGTGCCAGCAGTCCCCAGGGAGTCGGCGGCTACACCTTC
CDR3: CASSPQGVGGYTF

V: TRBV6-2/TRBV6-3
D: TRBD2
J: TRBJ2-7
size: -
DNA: TGTGCCAGCAGTTACGGGACTAGCGGGAGGCAAACCTACGAGCAGTACTTC
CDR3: CASSYGTSGRQTYEQYF

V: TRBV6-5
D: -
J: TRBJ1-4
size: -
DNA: TGTGCCAGCAGCTCGAACTCTGAAAAACTGTTTTTT
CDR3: CASSSNSEKLFF

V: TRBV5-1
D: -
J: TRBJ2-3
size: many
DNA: TGCGCCAGCATGATAGGGGGCACAGATACGCAGTATTTT
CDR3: CASMIGGTDTQYF

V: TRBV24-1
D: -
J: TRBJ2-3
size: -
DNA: TGTGCCACCAGTGAAATCGTCCCGGATACGCAGTATTTT
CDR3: CATSEIVPDTQYF

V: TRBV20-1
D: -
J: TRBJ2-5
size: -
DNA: TGCAGTGCGATCCAAACTGGCGGCCAAGAGACCCAGTACTTC
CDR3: CSAIQTGGQETQYF

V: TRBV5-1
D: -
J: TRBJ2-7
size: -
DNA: TGCGCCAGCAGCTTGGGTTTGTGGGAAGAGGCCCAGTACTTC
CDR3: CASSLGLWEEAQYF

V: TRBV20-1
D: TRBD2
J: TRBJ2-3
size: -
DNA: TGCAGTGCTATCGGACTAGCGGGAGTATCATCGCAGTATTTT
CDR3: CSAIGLAGVSSQYF

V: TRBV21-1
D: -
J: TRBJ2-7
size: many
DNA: TGTGCCAGCGCATTCGTGGTGGGAGGGGTCTACAATGAGCAGTACTTC
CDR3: CASAFVVGGVYNEQYF

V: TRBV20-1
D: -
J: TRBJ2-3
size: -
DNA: TGCAGTGCTAGACCCAGAGCTAGCACAGATACGCAGTATTTT
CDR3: CSARPRASTDTQYF

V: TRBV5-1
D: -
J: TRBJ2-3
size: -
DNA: TGCGCCAGCAGGTTTCGAGCGGTTGCTATCGAAGGCACAGATACGCAGTATTTT
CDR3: CASRFRAVAIEGTDTQYF

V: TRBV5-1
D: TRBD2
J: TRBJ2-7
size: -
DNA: TGCGCCAGCAACACTAGCGGGAACTCCTACGAGCAGTACTTC
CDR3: CASNTSGNSYEQYF

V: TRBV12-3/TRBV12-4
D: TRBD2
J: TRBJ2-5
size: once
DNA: TGTGCCAGCAGTTTAACCCCCGGGGGGCTAGCCGGGAGGGGAGAGACCCAGTACTTC
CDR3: CASSLTPGGLAGRGETQYF

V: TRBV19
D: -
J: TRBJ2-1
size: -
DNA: TGTGCCAGTAGTATTCCGATTGGTGTGCAGTTCTTC
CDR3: CASSIPIGVQFF

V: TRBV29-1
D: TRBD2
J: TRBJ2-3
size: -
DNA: TGCAGCGATCGGACTAGCGGGCTCACAGATACGCAGTATTTT
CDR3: CSDRTSGLTDTQYF

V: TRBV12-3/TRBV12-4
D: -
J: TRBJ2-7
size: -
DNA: TGTGCCAGCAGTTTAGCCCTATGGGAGCAGTACTTC
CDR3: CASSLALWEQYF

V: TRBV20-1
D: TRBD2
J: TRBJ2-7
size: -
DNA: TGCAGTGCTAGCCCCCAACTAGCGGGAGCTTCTTACGAGCAGTACTTC
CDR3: CSASPQLAGASYEQYF

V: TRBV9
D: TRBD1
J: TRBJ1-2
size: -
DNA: TGTGCCAGCAGCGTAGACAGGGGACCCTATGGCTACACCTTC
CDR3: CASSVDRGPYGYTF

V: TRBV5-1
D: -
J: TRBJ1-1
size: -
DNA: TGCGCCAGCAGGTACACAAGGAACACTGAAGCTTTCTTT
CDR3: CASRYTRNTEAFF

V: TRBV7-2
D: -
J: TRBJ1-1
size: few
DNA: TGTGCCAGCAGCTTGGGCGTCAGGGGTACTGAAGCTTTCTTT
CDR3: CASSLGVRGTEAFF

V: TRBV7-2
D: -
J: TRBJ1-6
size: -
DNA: TGTGCCAGCAGCTTAGTTGGGACTTCAGATTCACCCCCCCACTTT
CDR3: CASSLVGTSDSPPHF

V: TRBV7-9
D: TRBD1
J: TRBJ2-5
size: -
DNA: TGTGCCAGCAGCACGGACAGGGAGACCCAGTACTTC
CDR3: CASSTDRETQYF

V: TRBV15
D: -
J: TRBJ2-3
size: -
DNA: TGTGCCACCAGCCGCCGGGGCCCTAGCACAGATACGCAGTATTTT
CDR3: CATSRRGPSTDTQYF

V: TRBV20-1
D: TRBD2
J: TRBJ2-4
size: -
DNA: TGCAGTGCTAGATGGGGACTAGCAGAAAACATTCAGTACTTC
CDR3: CSARWGLAENIQYF

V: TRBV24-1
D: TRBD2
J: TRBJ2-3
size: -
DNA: TGTGCCACCAGTGATCTTGGACTAGCGGAGAGCACAGATACGCAGTATTTT
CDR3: CATSDLGLAESTDTQYF

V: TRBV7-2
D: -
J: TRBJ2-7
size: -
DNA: TGTGCCAGCAGCACGGCCCGCGAGCAGTACTTC
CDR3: CASSTAREQYF

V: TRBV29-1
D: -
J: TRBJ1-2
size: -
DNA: TGCAGCGCCGACAAACCAAACTATGGCTACACCTTC
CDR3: CSADKPNYGYTF

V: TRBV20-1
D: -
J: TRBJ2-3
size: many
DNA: TGCAGTGCTAGAAGACTAGAGACAGATACGCAGTATTTT
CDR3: CSARRLETDTQYF